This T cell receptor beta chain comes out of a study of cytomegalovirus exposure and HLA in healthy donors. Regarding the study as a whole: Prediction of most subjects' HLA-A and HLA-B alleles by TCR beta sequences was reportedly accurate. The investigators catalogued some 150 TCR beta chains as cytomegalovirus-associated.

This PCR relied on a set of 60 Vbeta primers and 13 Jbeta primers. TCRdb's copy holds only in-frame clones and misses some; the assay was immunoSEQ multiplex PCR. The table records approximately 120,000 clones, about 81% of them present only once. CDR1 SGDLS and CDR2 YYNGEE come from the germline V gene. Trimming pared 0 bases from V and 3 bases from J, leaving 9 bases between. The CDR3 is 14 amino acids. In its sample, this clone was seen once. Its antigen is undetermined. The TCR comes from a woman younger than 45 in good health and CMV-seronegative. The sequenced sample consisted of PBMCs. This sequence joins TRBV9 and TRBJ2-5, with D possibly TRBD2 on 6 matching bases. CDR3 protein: CASSVDTGEETQYF. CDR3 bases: TGTGCCAGCAGCGTAGATACGGGGGAAGAGACCCAGTACTTC.